A single sample gave rise to the 27 T cell receptor beta chains below, sequenced in a study of blood T cell repertoires in COVID-19. Only in-frame clones appear in the TCRdb table, and some are missing; sequencing was by immunoSEQ multiplex PCR. The sample includes 100,000 or so clones, about 76% seen only once; the top ten take roughly two fifths. Sequencing was carried out using peripheral blood. These receptors were taken from a man of 80 years or more with acute or convalescent COVID-19.

The chain employs TRBV19 and TRBJ1-1, with D tentatively TRBD1 (5 bases). V dropped 7 bases and J dropped 0 bases, with 12 bases sitting between them. The length of the CDR3 is 14 residues. Germline V gene data show CDR1 as LNHDA and CDR2 as SQIVND (reference sequence). The CDR3 protein is CASNRGGLNTEAFF. CDR3 nucleotides: TGTGCCAGTAACCGCGGGGGACTGAACACTGAAGCTTTCTTT.

This chain links TRBV2 with TRBJ1-5, with TRBD1 matching over 8 bases. From germline, CDR1 is SNHLY and CDR2 FYNNEI. With V trimmed by 2 bases and J by 6 bases, 6 bases remained unmatched. The CDR3 contains 15 residues. The CDR3 nucleotides read TGTGCCAGCAGTGAAACCCAGGGGGCGATTCAGCCCCAGCATTTT. It translates to CASSETQGAIQPQHF.

The chain has TRBV7-9 and TRBJ2-1, with TRBD1 matching over 7 bases. Trimming at V came to 2 bases and at J to 2 bases, leaving 3 bases not matched to a gene. CDR1 SEHNR and CDR2 FQNEAQ come from the germline V gene (reference sequence). This CDR3 contains 15 residues. The CDR3 sequence is CASSLRTGAYNEQFF. The CDR3 coding sequence is TGTGCCAGCAGCTTAAGGACAGGAGCCTACAATGAGCAGTTCTTC.

The chain employs TRBV29-1 and TRBJ1-1, with D possibly being TRBD1 (6 bases). This CDR3 is 14 amino acids long. The ends were cut back, 5 bases at V and 5 bases at J, with 18 bases in the middle. The germline gives CDR1 SQVTM, CDR2 ANQGSEA. The CDR3 region is CSVRQGLGVTEAFF. The CDR3 nucleotides read TGCAGCGTTCGGCAGGGGTTAGGGGTGACTGAAGCTTTCTTT.

This chain joins TRBV11-3 and TRBJ2-3, with 7 nucleotides matching TRBD1. CDR3 length: 14 amino acids. Germline V lookup: CDR1 SGHNT, CDR2 YENEEA. The V segment lost 5 bases and the J segment 3 bases; nucleotides outside the gene matches: 5. The CDR3 is CASSQQGRTDTQYF. The CDR3 nucleotides read TGTGCCAGCAGCCAACAGGGGCGAACAGATACGCAGTATTTT.

J is TRBJ2-1 and V is TRBV11-3; TRBD2 might be the D (6 bases). The CDR3 sequence is 14 residues long. Germline V gives CDR1 SGHNT, CDR2 YENEEA. Trimming pared 5 bases from V and 4 bases from J, leaving 12 bases between. The CDR3: CASSLTGTYNEQFF. CDR3 DNA: TGTGCCAGCAGCCTCACCGGGACTTACAATGAGCAGTTCTTC.

This sequence joins TRBV27 and TRBJ1-3; weak D call: TRBD1 (5 bases). Germline-derived CDR1 and CDR2 are MNHEY and SMNVEV (reference sequence). This CDR3 has 15 residues. Between the trimmed V and J ends, which lost 0 bases and 2 bases, there was a span of 8 bases. The chain's CDR3 is CASSLSRGTGNTIYF. For the CDR3, the DNA is TGTGCCAGCAGTTTATCGCGGGGGACTGGAAACACCATATATTTT.

The V gene is TRBV4-1, the J gene TRBJ1-2; D remains unclear. V was shortened by 1 base and J by 4 bases, with 10 bases between the two germline ends. The CDR3 extends over 14 amino acids. CDR1 and CDR2 (germline): MGHRA, YSYEKL. CDR3 in amino acids: CASSQGTGAYGYTF. The CDR3 nucleotides read TGCGCCAGCAGCCAAGGGACTGGAGCCTATGGCTACACCTTC.

This clone was detected a few times. The rearrangement joins TRBV5-5 to TRBJ1-3; the match to TRBD1 covers 8 bases. Germline values: CDR1 SGHKS, CDR2 YYEKEE (reference sequence). J lost 2 bases, V lost 3 bases, and 7 bases had no gene match. The CDR3 is made up of 16 amino acids. Written as DNA, the CDR3 is TGTGCCAGCAGCTCGGGTGGACAGGGACCTGGAAACACCATATATTTT. Translation gives CASSSGGQGPGNTIYF. Together with reference TRBV5-5 and TRBJ1-3, the CDR3 gives the full variable domain: DAGVTQSPTHLIKTRGQQVTLRCSPISGHKSVSWYQQVLGQGPQFIFQYYEKEERGRGNFPDRFSARQFPNYSSELNVNALLLGDSALYLCASSSGGQGPGNTIYFGEGSWLTVV.

The chain has TRBV2 and TRBJ1-2, with TRBD1 matching 8 bases. This CDR3 comprises 12 residues. With 6 bases clipped from V and 8 bases from J, the junction kept 5 bases outside the gene matches. Germline V gene data show CDR1 as SNHLY and CDR2 as FYNNEI. The CDR3 DNA is TGTGCCAGCAGACTCAGGGGGCTCGGCTACACCTTC. Translation gives CASRLRGLGYTF.

A single count supports this clone. The genes are TRBV5-4 and TRBJ1-2, with TRBD1 matching 7 bases. This CDR3 comprises 15 residues. CDR1 and CDR2 (germline): SGHNT, YYREEE (reference sequence). Germline trimming cut 1 base from V and 5 bases from J; bases unmatched to any gene: 8. The CDR3 sequence: CASSLKDRDGYGYTF. Written as DNA, the CDR3 is TGTGCCAGCAGCTTGAAAGACAGGGATGGTTATGGCTACACCTTC. Complete variable domain (other parts from reference TRBV5-4 and TRBJ1-2): ETGVTQSPTHLIKTRGQQVTLRCSSQSGHNTVSWYQQALGQGPQFIFQYYREEENGRGNFPPRFSGLQFPNYSSELNVNALELDDSALYLCASSLKDRDGYGYTFGSGTRLTVV.

This chain uses TRBV7-3 with TRBJ2-2; no clear D gene. The CDR3 length is 14 residues. Germline V gene data show CDR1 as SGHTA and CDR2 as FQGTGA. Trimming took 5 bases from V and 3 from J, leaving 10 bases between them. The chain's CDR3 is CASSPLSHTGELFF. As DNA, the CDR3 is TGTGCCAGCAGCCCCCTGTCTCACACCGGGGAGCTGTTTTTT.

This clone was seen a handful of times. The rearrangement uses TRBV9 and TRBJ2-1; TRBD2 agrees at 8 bases. The CDR3 length is 17 residues. V dropped 4 bases and J dropped 1; count of bases not matched to a gene: 10. Germline V gives CDR1 SGDLS, CDR2 YYNGEE. For the CDR3, the DNA is TGTGCCAGCAGCCCTCGGGTTAGCGGGACGTCCTACAATGAGCAGTTCTTC. This sequence encodes CASSPRVSGTSYNEQFF.

The chain has TRBV29-1 and TRBJ1-2; TRBD1 agrees at 7 bases. Germline CDR1 reads SQVTM; CDR2 reads ANQGSEA. Trimming removed 6 bases from V and 7 bases from J; junction bases left unmatched: 8. There are 12 residues in the CDR3. Here the CDR3 reads CSVTGTVGGYTF. For the CDR3, the DNA is TGCAGCGTCACCGGGACAGTCGGTGGCTACACCTTC.

The chain is built from TRBV28 and TRBJ2-1, with 10 bases fitting TRBD1. CDR3 length equals 16 residues. V shed 4 bases and J 4 bases; nucleotides not matched to a gene: 7. The germline V gene has CDR1 MDHEN and CDR2 SYDVKM. The CDR3 loop reads CASSSRGGQGYNEQFF. CDR3 bases: TGTGCCAGCAGTTCGCGAGGGGGACAGGGGTACAATGAGCAGTTCTTC.

V is TRBV5-1 and J is TRBJ2-2, with 8 bases matching TRBD1. CDR3 length equals 15 residues. Germline CDR1 SGHRS, CDR2 YFSETQ. V lost 4 bases to trimming and J lost 1 base; unmatched junction nucleotides: 3. The CDR3 loop reads CASSETGENTGELFF. In DNA, the CDR3 is TGCGCCAGCAGCGAGACAGGGGAGAACACCGGGGAGCTGTTTTTT.

This chain connects TRBV2 to TRBJ1-2; 7 bases map to TRBD1. The CDR3 has 12 residues. The trim removed 7 bases at V and 8 bases at J, leaving 7 bases unmatched. In germline, CDR1 is SNHLY, CDR2 FYNNEI. CDR3 in amino acids: CASTGQAGGYTF. DNA for the CDR3: TGTGCCAGCACCGGACAGGCGGGAGGCTACACCTTC.

This clone has ten or more counts. The chain combines TRBV24-1 with TRBJ2-5, with TRBD1 matching over 8 bases. The length of the CDR3 is 16 residues. CDR1 is KGHDR and CDR2 is SFDVKD in the germline V gene. V lost 1 base to trimming and J lost 1 base; unmatched junction nucleotides: 4. The CDR3 protein is CATSDFGRGPQETQYF. The CDR3 nucleotides are TGTGCCACCAGTGATTTTGGCAGGGGGCCCCAAGAGACCCAGTACTTC.

The rearrangement joins TRBV4-3 to TRBJ1-6; weak D call: TRBD1 (6 bases). This CDR3 region has 15 residues. Trimming pared 3 bases from V and 7 bases from J, leaving 13 bases between. CDR1 is LGHNA and CDR2 is YSLEER in the germline V gene. CDR3 residues: CASSQGYGGNSPLHF. The CDR3, as DNA: TGCGCCAGCAGCCAGGGTTATGGGGGCAATTCACCCCTCCACTTT.

In its sample, this clone was seen a few times. This rearrangement joins TRBV7-9 to TRBJ1-2; D is unresolved. Trimming removed 1 base from V and 4 bases from J, with 4 bases in between. In germline, CDR1 is SEHNR, CDR2 FQNEAQ (reference sequence). This CDR3 contains 12 residues. The CDR3 bases are TGTGCCAGCAGCTTAGAACTCTATGGCTACACCTTC. Its protein product is CASSLELYGYTF.

This chain connects TRBV19 to TRBJ1-2; no clear D. The V end lost 5 bases, the J end lost 1 base, and 8 bases lay between the germline ends. The CDR3 extends over 13 amino acids. Germline assignment: CDR1 LNHDA and CDR2 SQIVND (reference sequence). CDR3 amino acids: CASSREFNYGYTF. CDR3 nucleotide sequence: TGTGCCAGTAGTCGGGAGTTTAACTATGGCTACACCTTC.

In nucleotides, the CDR3 is TGTGCCAGCAGCTCTACGAATGAGCAGTTCTTC. Translating it yields CASSSTNEQFF. The chain links TRBV5-4 to TRBJ2-1; no reliable D call. The V and J ends lost 3 bases and 7 bases respectively, with 5 bases between them. The length of the CDR3 is 11 residues. CDR1 and CDR2 (germline): SGHNT, YYREEE (reference sequence).

The chain carries TRBV3-1 (or the pseudogene TRBV3-2) and TRBJ1-2; 10 bases are a match to TRBD1. Trimming removed 2 bases from V and 3 bases from J; junction bases left unmatched: 6. The CDR3 length is 16 residues. Germline assignment: CDR1 LGHDT and CDR2 YNNKEL (reference sequence). The CDR3 sequence: CASSQYTGTGDYGYTF. CDR3 nucleotide sequence: TGTGCCAGCAGCCAATATACCGGGACAGGGGACTATGGCTACACCTTC.

The J gene is TRBJ2-1, the V gene TRBV9; 10 bases are shared with TRBD2. After removal of 0 bases from V and 0 bases from J, the junction contained 9 bases not matched to a gene. Germline V gene sequence: CDR1 SGDLS, CDR2 YYNGEE. The CDR3 length is 19 residues. CDR3 nucleotide sequence: TGTGCCAGCAGCGTAGCTGGGGGACTAGCGACAAGCTCCTACAATGAGCAGTTCTTC. Its protein is CASSVAGGLATSSYNEQFF.

The chain is built from TRBV5-4 and TRBJ1-4, with a possible D match to TRBD1 (5 bases). Germline V lookup: CDR1 SGHNT, CDR2 YYREEE (reference sequence). The CDR3 length is 15 residues. The V end lost 0 bases, the J end lost 2 bases, and 8 bases lay between the germline ends. The DNA of the CDR3 is TGTGCCAGCAGCTTGGGGGGCGCGACTAATGAAAAACTGTTTTTT. Translating gives CASSLGGATNEKLFF.

The chain employs TRBV2 and TRBJ2-1; 7 bases match TRBD2. V trimming: 5 bases; J trimming: 5 bases; junction bases outside the gene matches: 6. Germline loops: CDR1 SNHLY, CDR2 FYNNEI. The CDR3 loop spans 14 amino acids. The CDR3 region is CASSRSSGNNEQFF. In nucleotides, the CDR3 is TGTGCCAGCAGTCGGTCTAGCGGTAACAATGAGCAGTTCTTC.

The table lists this clone with a count of one. J is TRBJ1-4 and V is TRBV28; 8 bases agree with TRBD1. The germline V gene encodes CDR1 MDHEN and CDR2 SYDVKM. Unmatched junction bases numbered 7, after V lost 8 bases and J lost 8 bases. CDR3 length: 13 residues. CDR3 sequence: CASSGQGWEKLFF. The CDR3 bases are TGTGCCAGCTCAGGACAGGGTTGGGAAAAACTGTTTTTT. The whole variable domain, remainder taken from reference TRBV28 and TRBJ1-4, is DVKVTQSSRYLVKRTGEKVFLECVQDMDHENMFWYRQDPGLGLRLIYFSYDVKMKEKGDIPEGYSVSREKKERFSLILESASTNQTSMYLCASSGQGWEKLFFGSGTQLSVL.